These 14 T cell receptor beta chains share one sample of origin, sequenced in a study of T-cell memory formation after mild COVID-19. TCRdb re-analysed the 5' RACE reads in MiXCR, keeping a single row per CDR3 protein. The table lists approximately 390,000 distinct CDR3 sequences, 15% to 20% of them singletons. Sequencing was done on a sample of PBMCs or a T cell subset sorted from them (not recorded which). The receptors here all came from a man aged 18 to 30 who had mild COVID-19 (a few samples of this study predate the infection). Cell type and time point are not known.

This chain connects TRBV18 to TRBJ1-1; TRBD1 agrees at 12 bases. J was trimmed by 1 base and V by 2 bases; bases with no gene match: 2. Germline V CDR1 and CDR2: KGHSH, LQKENI. The CDR3 totals 16 residues. This CDR3 reads CASSPRGQGANTEAFF. The CDR3 region has the DNA TGTGCCAGCTCACCAAGGGGACAGGGGGCGAACACTGAAGCTTTCTTT.

This clonotype has more than one count but fewer than ten. V gene TRBV3-1 combines with J gene TRBJ1-1; D perhaps matches TRBD1 (5 bases). The CDR3 runs 14 residues. V lost 3 bases and J lost 10, with 18 bases in between. Germline assignment: CDR1 LGHDT and CDR2 YNNKEL (reference sequence). CDR3 sequence reads: CASSQGRGRYGAFF. The DNA of the CDR3 is TGTGCCAGCAGCCAGGGACGCGGGAGGTATGGAGCTTTCTTT.

The chain carries TRBV7-2 and TRBJ2-7; TRBD2 agrees at 9 bases. This CDR3 is 16 amino acids long. Germline CDR1 SGHTA, CDR2 FQGNSA. J lost 3 bases, V lost 0 bases, and 6 bases had no gene match. CDR3 sequence reads: CASSLAGTAGGYEQYF. CDR3 in DNA: TGTGCCAGCAGCTTAGCGGGTACAGCGGGGGGCTACGAGCAGTACTTC.

This clonotype turned up a few times. The V call is TRBV5-1, the J call TRBJ2-1; D is unclear. Germline CDR1 is SGHRS and CDR2 is YFSETQ. Trimming pared 0 bases from V and 7 bases from J, leaving 8 bases between. The CDR3 is made up of 13 amino acids. This CDR3 reads CASSLEGLNEQFF. In nucleotides, the CDR3 is TGCGCCAGCAGCTTGGAGGGCCTGAATGAGCAGTTCTTC.

The chain employs TRBV29-1 and TRBJ1-1, with 7 positions matching TRBD1. The CDR3 is 13 residues long. Germline V gives CDR1 SQVTM, CDR2 ANQGSEA. J gave up 0 bases and V 6 bases, and 4 bases lay outside the gene matches. CDR3 residues: CSVRGGLNTEAFF. DNA for the CDR3: TGCAGCGTCAGGGGGGGCCTGAACACTGAAGCTTTCTTT.

This clonotype was detected ten times or more. The V and J genes are TRBV5-1 and TRBJ2-2; possibly TRBD2 for D (5 bases). The V gene lost 2 bases and the J gene lost 4 bases, with 15 bases spanning the gap. CDR3 length equals 16 residues. CDR1 SGHRS and CDR2 YFSETQ come from the germline V gene. DNA of the CDR3: TGCGCCAGCAGCTTTCGGGATGAGGGCCTCACCGGGGAGCTGTTTTTT. Its protein product is CASSFRDEGLTGELFF.

This clonotype was found a few times. V gene TRBV12-3 or TRBV12-4 combines with J gene TRBJ2-5; maybe TRBD2 (5 bases). This CDR3 is built from 14 residues. The V and J ends lost 5 bases and 5 bases respectively, with 15 bases between them. The CDR3, as DNA: TGTGCCAGCAGTCCCCTTGGGCGAGGGGAGACCCAGTACTTC. Amino acids: CASSPLGRGETQYF.

The chain has TRBV6-6 and TRBJ2-7; tentatively, D is TRBD1 or TRBD2 (5 bases each). The CDR3 has 12 residues. CDR1 is MNHNY, CDR2 SVGAGI, per germline (reference sequence). Trimming stripped 7 bases from V and 4 bases from J, with 11 bases between. CDR3 coding DNA: TGTGCCAGCATGACAGACTATTACGAGCAGTACGTC. Its translation: CASMTDYYEQYV.

This chain links TRBV24-1 with TRBJ2-3; no firm D call. CDR3 length: 11 residues. Germline lookup yields CDR1 KGHDR and CDR2 SFDVKD. Trimming shortened V by 2 bases and J by 6 bases, and 2 bases separated the two germline ends. The DNA of the CDR3 is TGTGCCACCAGTGATTGGGATACGCAGTATTTT. Encoded protein: CATSDWDTQYF.

The chain recombines TRBV5-6 with TRBJ1-2, with 10 bases lining up with TRBD1. Per germline, CDR1 SGHDT and CDR2 YYEEEE. The V segment lost 4 bases and the J segment 4 bases; nucleotides outside the gene matches: 4. CDR3 length equals 14 residues. Here the CDR3 DNA reads TGTGCCAGCAGCAAGACAGGGGGCCTCTATGGCTACACCTTC. It is translated as CASSKTGGLYGYTF. Combining the CDR3 with reference TRBV5-6 and TRBJ1-2 gives the whole variable domain DAGVTQSPTHLIKTRGQQVTLRCSPKSGHDTVSWYQQALGQGPQFIFQYYEEEERQRGNFPDRFSGHQFPNYSSELNVNALLLGDSALYLCASSKTGGLYGYTFGSGTRLTVV.

In its sample, this clonotype was seen a few times. V gene TRBV30 combines with J gene TRBJ1-6; D gene uncertain. V dropped 1 base and J dropped 10 bases, with 11 bases sitting between them. Per germline, CDR1 GTSNPN and CDR2 SVGIG (reference sequence). CDR3 length: 13 amino acids. DNA for the CDR3: TGTGCCTGGAGTGAGGGTTTAGAATCACCCCTCCACTTT. It codes for CAWSEGLESPLHF.

This clonotype was recorded a few times. The V and J genes are TRBV6-2 or TRBV6-3 and TRBJ2-3; no clear D. CDR3 length equals 13 residues. CDR1 and CDR2 (germline): MNHEY, SVGEGT. V was cut by 5 bases and J by 5 bases, with 11 bases left in between. CDR3 coding DNA: TGTGCCAGCAGTACCTTTGAGGTAGATACGCAGTATTTT. This gives the protein CASSTFEVDTQYF.

This clonotype turned up a few times. This rearrangement joins TRBV10-3 to TRBJ2-7; D gene uncertain. Trimming left V 6 bases short and J 4 bases short, with 16 bases between. The CDR3 sequence is 14 residues long. Germline V gene lookup returns CDR1 ENHRY and CDR2 SYGVKD. The CDR3 sequence is CAISHPGRPYEQYF. The DNA for the CDR3 is TGTGCCATCAGCCACCCCGGACGACCTTACGAGCAGTACTTC.

A few counts support this clonotype. This chain links TRBV4-3 with TRBJ2-2; D is uncertain. Germline V gene lookup returns CDR1 LGHNA and CDR2 YSLEER. The V gene lost 2 bases and the J gene lost 3 bases, with 10 bases spanning the gap. This CDR3 region has 15 residues. DNA for the CDR3: TGCGCCAGCAGCCAAACTGTGGGGTACACCGGGGAGCTGTTTTTT. Amino acids: CASSQTVGYTGELFF.